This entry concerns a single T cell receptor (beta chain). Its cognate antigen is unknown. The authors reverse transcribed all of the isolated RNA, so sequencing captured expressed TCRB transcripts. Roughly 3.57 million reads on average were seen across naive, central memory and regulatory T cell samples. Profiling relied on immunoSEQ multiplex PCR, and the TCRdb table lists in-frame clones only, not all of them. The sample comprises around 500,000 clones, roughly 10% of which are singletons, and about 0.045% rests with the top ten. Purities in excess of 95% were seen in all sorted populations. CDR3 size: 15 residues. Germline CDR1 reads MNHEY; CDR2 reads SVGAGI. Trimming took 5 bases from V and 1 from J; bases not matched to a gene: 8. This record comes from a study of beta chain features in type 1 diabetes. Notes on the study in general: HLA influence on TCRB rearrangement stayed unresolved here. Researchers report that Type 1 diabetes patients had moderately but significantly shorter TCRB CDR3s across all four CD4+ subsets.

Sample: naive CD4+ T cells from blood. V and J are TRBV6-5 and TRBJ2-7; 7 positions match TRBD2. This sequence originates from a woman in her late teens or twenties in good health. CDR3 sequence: CASSPRGGDSYEQYF. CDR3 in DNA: TGTGCCAGCAGTCCCCGGGGAGGGGATTCCTACGAGCAGTACTTC.